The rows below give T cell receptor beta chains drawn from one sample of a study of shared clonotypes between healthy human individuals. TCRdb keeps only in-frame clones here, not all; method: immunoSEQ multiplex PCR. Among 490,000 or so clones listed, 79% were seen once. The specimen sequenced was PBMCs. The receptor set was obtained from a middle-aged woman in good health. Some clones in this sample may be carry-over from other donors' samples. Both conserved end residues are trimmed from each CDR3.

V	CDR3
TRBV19	ASSIGTNNEQF
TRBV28	ASHSPGQESSGNTIY
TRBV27	ASSSTGGRTAYNEQF
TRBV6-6	ASSFQGTETQY
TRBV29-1	SASVSVMNEQF
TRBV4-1	ASSQIQGHEQY
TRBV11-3	ASSLEGIGEAF
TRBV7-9	ASSDPTSGSYEQY
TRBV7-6	ASSPKSDPREVNIQY
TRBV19	ASSIGTSGISEQF
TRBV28	ASSRADGNTEAF
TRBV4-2	ASSQNSATNEKLF
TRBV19	ASIDDRYPGELF
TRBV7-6	ASSLGGVQETQY
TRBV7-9	ASSSDWDTGELF
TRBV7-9	ASSSLAGAREQY
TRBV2	ASSPDRGSYEQY
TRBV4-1	ASSQDGGADTQY
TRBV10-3	AISDWGQLYNEQF
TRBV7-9	ASSSAGAGEQF
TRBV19	ASNGLAGGQQF
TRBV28	ASSSAVTGQAF
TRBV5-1	ASSLVSGVSPGELF
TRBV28	ASSLPLGQGRYETQY
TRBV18	ASSGDQNTEAF
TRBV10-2	ASSEDRTRNQPQH
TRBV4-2	ASSQVQGINSYNEQF